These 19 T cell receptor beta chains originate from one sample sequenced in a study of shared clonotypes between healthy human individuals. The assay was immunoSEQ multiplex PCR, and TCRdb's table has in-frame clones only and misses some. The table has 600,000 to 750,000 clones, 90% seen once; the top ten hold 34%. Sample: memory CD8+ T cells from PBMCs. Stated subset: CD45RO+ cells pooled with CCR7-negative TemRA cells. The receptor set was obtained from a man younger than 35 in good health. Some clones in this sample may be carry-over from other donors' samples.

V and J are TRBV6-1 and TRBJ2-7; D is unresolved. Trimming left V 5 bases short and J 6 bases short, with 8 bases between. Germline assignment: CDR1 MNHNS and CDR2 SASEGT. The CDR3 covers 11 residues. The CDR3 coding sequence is TGTGCCAGCAGTCAGCCGAGCGAGCAGTACTTC. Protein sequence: CASSQPSEQYF.

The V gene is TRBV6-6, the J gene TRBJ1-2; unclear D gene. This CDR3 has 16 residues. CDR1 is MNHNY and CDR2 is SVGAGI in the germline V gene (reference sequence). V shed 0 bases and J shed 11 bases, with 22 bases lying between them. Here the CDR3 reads CASSYSGSGPTLGYTF. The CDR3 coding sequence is TGTGCCAGCAGTTACTCGGGTTCAGGACCTACCCTAGGTTACACCTTC.

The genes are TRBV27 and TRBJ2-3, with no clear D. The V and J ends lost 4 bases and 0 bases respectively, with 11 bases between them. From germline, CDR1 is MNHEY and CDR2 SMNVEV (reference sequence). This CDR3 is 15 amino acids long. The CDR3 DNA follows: TGTGCCAGCAGTTATTTCCAAGTTAGCACAGATACGCAGTATTTT. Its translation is CASSYFQVSTDTQYF.

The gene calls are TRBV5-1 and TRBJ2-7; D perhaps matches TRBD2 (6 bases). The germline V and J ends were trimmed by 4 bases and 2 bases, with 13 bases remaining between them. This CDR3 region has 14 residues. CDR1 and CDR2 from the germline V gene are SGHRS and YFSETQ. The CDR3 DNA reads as TGCGCCAGCAGCGTTAAGGGGACTCCCTACGAGCAGTACTTC. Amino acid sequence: CASSVKGTPYEQYF. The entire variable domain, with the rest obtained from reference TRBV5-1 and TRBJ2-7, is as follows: KAGVTQTPRYLIKTRGQQVTLSCSPISGHRSVSWYQQTPGQGLQFLFEYFSETQRNKGNFPGRFSGRQFSNSRSEMNVSTLELGDSALYLCASSVKGTPYEQYFGPGTRLTVT.

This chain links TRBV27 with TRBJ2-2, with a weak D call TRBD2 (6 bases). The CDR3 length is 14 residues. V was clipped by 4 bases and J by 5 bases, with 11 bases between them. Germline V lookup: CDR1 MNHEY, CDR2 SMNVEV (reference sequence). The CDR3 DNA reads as TGTGCCAGCAGTTCCACAGGACTAACCGGGGAGCTGTTTTTT. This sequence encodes CASSSTGLTGELFF.

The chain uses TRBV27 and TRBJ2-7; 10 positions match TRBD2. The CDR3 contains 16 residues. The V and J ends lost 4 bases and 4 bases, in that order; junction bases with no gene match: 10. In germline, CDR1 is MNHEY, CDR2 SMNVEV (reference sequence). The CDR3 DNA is TGTGCCAGCAGTTCCTTAGGAGCGGGAGGGCCATACGAGCAGTACTTC. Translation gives CASSSLGAGGPYEQYF.

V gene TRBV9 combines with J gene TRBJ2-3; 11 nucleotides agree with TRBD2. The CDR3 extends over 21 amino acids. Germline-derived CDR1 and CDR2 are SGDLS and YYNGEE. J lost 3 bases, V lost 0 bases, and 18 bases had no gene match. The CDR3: CASSVARSRLTSGSSTDTQYF. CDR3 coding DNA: TGTGCCAGCAGCGTAGCCAGGAGCAGGCTAACTAGCGGGAGTTCGACAGATACGCAGTATTTT.

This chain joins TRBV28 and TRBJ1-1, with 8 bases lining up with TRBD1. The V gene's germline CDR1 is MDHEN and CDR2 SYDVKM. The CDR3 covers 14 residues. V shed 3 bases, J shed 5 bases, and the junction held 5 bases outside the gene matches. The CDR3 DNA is TGTGCCAGCAGTTTGGACAGGGCCATAACTGAAGCTTTCTTT. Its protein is CASSLDRAITEAFF.

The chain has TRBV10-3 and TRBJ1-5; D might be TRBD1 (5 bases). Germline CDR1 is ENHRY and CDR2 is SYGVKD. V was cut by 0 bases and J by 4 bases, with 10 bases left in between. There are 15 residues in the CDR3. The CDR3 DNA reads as TGTGCCATCAGTGAGTCGGGGGGGACTAATCAGCCCCAGCATTTT. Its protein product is CAISESGGTNQPQHF.

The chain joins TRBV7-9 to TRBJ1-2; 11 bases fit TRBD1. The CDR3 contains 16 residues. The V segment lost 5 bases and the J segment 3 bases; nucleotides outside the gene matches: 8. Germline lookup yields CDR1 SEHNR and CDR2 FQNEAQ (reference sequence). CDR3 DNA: TGTGCCAGCAGCACCGGGACAGGGGGAATTTACTATGGCTACACCTTC. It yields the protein CASSTGTGGIYYGYTF.

CDR3 loop: CASSQGTYSYEQYF. The CDR3 DNA sequence: TGTGCCAGCAGCCAGGGGACATATTCCTACGAGCAGTACTTC. V is TRBV4-2 and J is TRBJ2-7, with D possibly matching TRBD1 (6 bases). Germline V CDR1 and CDR2: LGHNA, YNFKEQ. This CDR3 region has 14 residues. V lost 3 bases and J lost 1, with 10 bases in between.

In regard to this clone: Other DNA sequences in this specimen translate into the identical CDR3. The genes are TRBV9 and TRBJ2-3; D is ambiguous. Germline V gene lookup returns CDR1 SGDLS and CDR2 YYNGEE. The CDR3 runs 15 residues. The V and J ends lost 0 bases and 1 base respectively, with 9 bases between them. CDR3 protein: CASSVGSSGTDTQYF. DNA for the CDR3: TGTGCCAGCAGCGTAGGATCTTCTGGCACAGATACGCAGTATTTT.

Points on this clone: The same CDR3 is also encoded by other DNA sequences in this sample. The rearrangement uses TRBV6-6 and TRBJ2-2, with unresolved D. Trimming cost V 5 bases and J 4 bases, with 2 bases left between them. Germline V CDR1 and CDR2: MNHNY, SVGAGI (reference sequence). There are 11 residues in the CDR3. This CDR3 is CASSVTGELFF. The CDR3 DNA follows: TGTGCCAGCAGTGTCACCGGGGAGCTGTTTTTT.

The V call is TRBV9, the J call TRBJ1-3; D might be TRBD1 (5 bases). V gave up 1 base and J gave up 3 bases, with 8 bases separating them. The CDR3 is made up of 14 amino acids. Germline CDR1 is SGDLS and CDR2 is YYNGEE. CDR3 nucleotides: TGTGCCAGCAGCGTACAGGGAGGTGGAAACACCATATATTTT. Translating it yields CASSVQGGGNTIYF.

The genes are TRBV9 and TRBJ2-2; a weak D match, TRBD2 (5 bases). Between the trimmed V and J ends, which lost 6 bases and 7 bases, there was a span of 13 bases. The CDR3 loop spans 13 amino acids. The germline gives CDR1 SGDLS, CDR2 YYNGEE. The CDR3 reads CASTYKEDGELFF. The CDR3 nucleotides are TGTGCCAGCACCTATAAGGAGGACGGGGAGCTGTTTTTT.

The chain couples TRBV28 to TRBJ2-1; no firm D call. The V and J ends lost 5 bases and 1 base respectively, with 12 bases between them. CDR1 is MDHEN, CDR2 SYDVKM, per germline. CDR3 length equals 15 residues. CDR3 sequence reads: CASSPPRHSYNEQFF. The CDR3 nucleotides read TGTGCCAGCAGTCCTCCCCGACATTCCTACAATGAGCAGTTCTTC.

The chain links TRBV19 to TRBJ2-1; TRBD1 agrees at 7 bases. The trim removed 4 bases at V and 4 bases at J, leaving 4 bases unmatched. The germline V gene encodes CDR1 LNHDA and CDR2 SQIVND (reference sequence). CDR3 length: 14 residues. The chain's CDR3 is CASSTGQVYNEQFF. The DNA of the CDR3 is TGTGCCAGTAGTACCGGACAGGTATACAATGAGCAGTTCTTC. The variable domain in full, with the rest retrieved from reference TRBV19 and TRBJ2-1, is DGGITQSPKYLFRKEGQNVTLSCEQNLNHDAMYWYRQDPGQGLRLIYYSQIVNDFQKGDIAEGYSVSREKKESFPLTVTSAQKNPTAFYLCASSTGQVYNEQFFGPGTRLTVL.

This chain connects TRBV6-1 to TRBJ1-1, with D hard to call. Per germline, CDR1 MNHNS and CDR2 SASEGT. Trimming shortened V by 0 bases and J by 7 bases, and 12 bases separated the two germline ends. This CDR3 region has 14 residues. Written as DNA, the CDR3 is TGTGCCAGCAGTGAAGCCCAGCGTGGCGGTGAAGCTTTCTTT. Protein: CASSEAQRGGEAFF.

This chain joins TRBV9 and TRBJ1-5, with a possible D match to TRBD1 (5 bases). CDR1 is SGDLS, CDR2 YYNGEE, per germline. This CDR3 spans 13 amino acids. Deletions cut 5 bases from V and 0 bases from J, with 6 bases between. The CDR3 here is CASSDSSNQPQHF. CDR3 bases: TGTGCCAGCAGTGACAGTAGCAATCAGCCCCAGCATTTT.